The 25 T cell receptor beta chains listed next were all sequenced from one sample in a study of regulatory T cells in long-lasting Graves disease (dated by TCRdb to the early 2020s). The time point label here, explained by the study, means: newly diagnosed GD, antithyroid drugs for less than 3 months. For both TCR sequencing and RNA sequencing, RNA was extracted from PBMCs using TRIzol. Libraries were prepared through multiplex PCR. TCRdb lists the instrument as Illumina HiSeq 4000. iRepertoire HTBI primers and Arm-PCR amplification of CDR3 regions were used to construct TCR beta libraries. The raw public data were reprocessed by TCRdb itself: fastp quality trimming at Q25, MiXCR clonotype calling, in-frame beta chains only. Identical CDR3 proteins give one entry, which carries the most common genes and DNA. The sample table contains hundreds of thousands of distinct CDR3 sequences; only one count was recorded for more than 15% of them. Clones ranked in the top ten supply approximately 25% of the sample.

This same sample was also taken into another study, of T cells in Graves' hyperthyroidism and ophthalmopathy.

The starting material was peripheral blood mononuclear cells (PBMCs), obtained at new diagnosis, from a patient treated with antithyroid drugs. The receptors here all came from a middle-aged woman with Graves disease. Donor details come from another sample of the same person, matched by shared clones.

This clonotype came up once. The DNA for the CDR3 is TGTGCCAGCAGCCCGCCAGGGAGTCTAGCGGGGGTATACGAGCAGTACTTC. Translated, it gives CASSPPGSLAGVYEQYF. The chain carries TRBV4-2 and TRBJ2-7; 10 nucleotides agree with TRBD2. CDR1 is LGHNA and CDR2 is YNFKEQ in the germline V gene. This CDR3 has 17 amino acids. J lost 4 bases, V lost 4 bases, and 13 bases had no gene match.

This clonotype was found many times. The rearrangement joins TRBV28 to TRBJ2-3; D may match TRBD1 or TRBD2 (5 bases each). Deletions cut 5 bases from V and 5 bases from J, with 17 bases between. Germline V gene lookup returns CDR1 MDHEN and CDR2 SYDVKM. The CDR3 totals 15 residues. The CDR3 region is CASSPYGETGDTQYF. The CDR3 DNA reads TGTGCCAGCAGTCCCTACGGGGAAACAGGAGATACGCAGTATTTT.

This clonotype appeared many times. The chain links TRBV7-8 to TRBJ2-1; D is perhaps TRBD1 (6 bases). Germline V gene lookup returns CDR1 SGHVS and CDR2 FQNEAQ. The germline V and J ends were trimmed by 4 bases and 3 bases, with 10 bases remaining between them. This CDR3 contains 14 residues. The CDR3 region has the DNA TGTGCCAGCAGCTCCCTACAGGGCTACAATGAGCAGTTCTTC. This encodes CASSSLQGYNEQFF.

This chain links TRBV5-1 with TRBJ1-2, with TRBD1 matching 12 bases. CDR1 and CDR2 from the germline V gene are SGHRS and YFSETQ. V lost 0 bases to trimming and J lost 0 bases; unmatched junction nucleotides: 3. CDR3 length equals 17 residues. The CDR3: CASSLEGQGAPNYGYTF. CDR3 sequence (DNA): TGCGCCAGCAGCTTGGAGGGACAGGGGGCGCCTAACTATGGCTACACCTTC. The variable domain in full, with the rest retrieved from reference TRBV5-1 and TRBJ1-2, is KAGVTQTPRYLIKTRGQQVTLSCSPISGHRSVSWYQQTPGQGLQFLFEYFSETQRNKGNFPGRFSGRQFSNSRSEMNVSTLELGDSALYLCASSLEGQGAPNYGYTFGSGTRLTVV.

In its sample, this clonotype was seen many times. The CDR3: CASSLSRGAVTEAFF. The CDR3 region has the DNA TGTGCCAGCAGCTTAAGCAGGGGTGCGGTGACTGAAGCTTTCTTT. The chain combines TRBV12-3 or TRBV12-4 with TRBJ1-1; maybe TRBD1 (6 bases). The CDR3 runs 15 residues. V was trimmed by 6 bases and J by 5 bases, leaving 19 bases between them.

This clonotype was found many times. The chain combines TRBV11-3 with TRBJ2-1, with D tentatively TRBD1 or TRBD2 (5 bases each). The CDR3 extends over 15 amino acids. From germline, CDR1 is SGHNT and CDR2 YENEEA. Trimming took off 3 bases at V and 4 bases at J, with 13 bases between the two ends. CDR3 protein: CASSFKGSSYNEQFF. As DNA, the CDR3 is TGTGCCAGCAGCTTTAAGGGGAGTTCTTACAATGAGCAGTTCTTC.

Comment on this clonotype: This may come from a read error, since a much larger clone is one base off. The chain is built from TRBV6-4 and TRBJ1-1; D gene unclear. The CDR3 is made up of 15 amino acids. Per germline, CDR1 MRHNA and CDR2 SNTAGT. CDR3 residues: CAIPPNSPLNTVAFF. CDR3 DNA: TGTGCCATCCCCCCGAACAGTCCACTGAACACTGTAGCTTTCTTT.

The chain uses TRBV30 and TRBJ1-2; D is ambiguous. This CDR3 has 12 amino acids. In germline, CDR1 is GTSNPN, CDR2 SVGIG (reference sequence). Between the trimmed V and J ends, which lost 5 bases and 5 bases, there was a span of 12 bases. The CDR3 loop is CAWGSFGYGYTF. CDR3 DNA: TGTGCCTGGGGTTCCTTTGGGTATGGCTACACCTTC.

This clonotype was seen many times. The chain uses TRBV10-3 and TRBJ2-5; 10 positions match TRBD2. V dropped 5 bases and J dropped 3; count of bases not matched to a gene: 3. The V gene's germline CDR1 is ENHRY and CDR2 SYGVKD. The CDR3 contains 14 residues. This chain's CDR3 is CAISLAGAEETQYF. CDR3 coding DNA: TGTGCCATCAGTCTAGCGGGGGCTGAAGAGACCCAGTACTTC.

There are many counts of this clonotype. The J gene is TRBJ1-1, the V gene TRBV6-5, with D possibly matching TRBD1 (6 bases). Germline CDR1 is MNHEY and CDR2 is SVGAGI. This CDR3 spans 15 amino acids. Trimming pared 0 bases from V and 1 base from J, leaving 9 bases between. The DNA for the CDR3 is TGTGCCAGCAGTTACTCACCGGGGGCGAACACTGAAGCTTTCTTT. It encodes CASSYSPGANTEAFF.

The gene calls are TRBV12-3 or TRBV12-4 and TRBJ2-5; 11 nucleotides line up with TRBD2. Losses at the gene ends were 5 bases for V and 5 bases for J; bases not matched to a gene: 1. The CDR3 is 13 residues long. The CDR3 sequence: CASSRTSGETQYF. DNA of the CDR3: TGTGCCAGCAGTCGGACTAGCGGGGAGACCCAGTACTTC.

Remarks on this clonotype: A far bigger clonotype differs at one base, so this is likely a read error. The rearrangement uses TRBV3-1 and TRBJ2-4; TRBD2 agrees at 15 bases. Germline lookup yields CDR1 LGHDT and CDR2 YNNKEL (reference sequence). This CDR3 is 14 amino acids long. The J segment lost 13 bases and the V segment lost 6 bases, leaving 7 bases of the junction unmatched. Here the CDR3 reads CASSNGLAGGLQYF. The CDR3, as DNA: TGTGCCAGCAGTAACGGACTAGCGGGGGGGCTGCAGTACTTC.

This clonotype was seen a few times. CDR3 nucleotides: TGTGCCAGCAGTGTCCCGGGACTAGAAAGCTACGAGCAGTACTTC. Translating gives CASSVPGLESYEQYF. The V call is TRBV2, the J call TRBJ2-7, with 8 positions matching TRBD2. The V segment lost 4 bases and the J segment 3 bases; nucleotides outside the gene matches: 8. This CDR3 spans 15 amino acids. Germline V CDR1 and CDR2: SNHLY, FYNNEI.

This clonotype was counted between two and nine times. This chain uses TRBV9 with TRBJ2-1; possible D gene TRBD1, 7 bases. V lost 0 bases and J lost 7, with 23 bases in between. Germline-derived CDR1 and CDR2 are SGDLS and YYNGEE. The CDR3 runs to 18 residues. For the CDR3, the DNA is TGTGCCAGCAGCGTAGACGTGGGAAGGAGGGGGCCTGGAAATGAGCAGTTCTTC. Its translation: CASSVDVGRRGPGNEQFF.

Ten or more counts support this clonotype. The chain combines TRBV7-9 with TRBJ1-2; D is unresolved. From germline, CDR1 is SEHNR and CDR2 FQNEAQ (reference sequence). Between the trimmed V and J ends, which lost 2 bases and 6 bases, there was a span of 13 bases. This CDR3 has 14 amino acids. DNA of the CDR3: TGTGCCAGCAGCTTAAAGACAAGTCCGAATGGCTACACCTTC. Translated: CASSLKTSPNGYTF.

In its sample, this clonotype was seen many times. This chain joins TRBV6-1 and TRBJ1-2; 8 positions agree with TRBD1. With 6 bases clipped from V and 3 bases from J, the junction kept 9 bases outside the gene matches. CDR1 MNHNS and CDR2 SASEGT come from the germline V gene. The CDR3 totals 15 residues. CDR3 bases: TGTGCCAGCAGACCATGGACAGGGCTGGACTATGGCTACACCTTC. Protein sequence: CASRPWTGLDYGYTF.

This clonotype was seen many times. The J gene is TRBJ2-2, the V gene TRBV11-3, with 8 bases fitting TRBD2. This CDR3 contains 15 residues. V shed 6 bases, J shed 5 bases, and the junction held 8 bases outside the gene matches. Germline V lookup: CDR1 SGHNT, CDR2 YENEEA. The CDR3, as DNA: TGTGCCAGCAGGCCACCCGGGACTAGTACCGGGGAGCTGTTTTTT. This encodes CASRPPGTSTGELFF.

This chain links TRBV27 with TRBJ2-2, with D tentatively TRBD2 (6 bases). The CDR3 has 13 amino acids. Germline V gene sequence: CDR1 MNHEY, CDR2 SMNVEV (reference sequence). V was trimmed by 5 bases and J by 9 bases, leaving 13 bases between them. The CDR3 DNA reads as TGTGCCAGCAGTCCCCACGGGGGTCGGGAGCTGTTTTTT. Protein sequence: CASSPHGGRELFF.

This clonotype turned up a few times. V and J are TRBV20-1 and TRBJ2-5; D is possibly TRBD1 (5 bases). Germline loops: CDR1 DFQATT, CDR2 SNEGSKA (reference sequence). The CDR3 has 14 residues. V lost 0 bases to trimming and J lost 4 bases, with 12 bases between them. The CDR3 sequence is CSARDGQGRETQYF. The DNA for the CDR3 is TGCAGTGCTAGAGATGGGCAGGGCCGAGAGACCCAGTACTTC.

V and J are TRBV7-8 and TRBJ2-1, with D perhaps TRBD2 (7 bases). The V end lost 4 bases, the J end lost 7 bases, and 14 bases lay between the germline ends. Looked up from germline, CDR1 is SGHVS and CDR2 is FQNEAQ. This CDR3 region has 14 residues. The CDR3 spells CASSWGGLGNEQFF. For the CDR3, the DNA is TGTGCCAGCAGCTGGGGGGGGCTTGGAAATGAGCAGTTCTTC.

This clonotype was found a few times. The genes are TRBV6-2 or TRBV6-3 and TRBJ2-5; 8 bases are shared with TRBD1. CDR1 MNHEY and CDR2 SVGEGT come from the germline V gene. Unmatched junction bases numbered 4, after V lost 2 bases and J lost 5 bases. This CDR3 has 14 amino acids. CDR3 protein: CASSYQGARETQYF. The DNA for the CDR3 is TGTGCCAGCAGTTACCAGGGGGCGCGGGAGACCCAGTACTTC.

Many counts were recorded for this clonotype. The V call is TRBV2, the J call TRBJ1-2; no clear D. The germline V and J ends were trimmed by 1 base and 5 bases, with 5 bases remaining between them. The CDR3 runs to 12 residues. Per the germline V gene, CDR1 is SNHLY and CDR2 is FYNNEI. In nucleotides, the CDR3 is TGTGCCAGCAGTGAAGAGGGTTATGGCTACACCTTC. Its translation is CASSEEGYGYTF.

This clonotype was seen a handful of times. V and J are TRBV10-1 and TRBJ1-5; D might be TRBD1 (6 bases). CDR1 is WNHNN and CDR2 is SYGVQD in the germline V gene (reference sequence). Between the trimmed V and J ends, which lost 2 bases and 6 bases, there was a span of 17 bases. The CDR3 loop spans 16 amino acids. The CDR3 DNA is TGCGCCAGCAGTGAGGAGGGGAGGGGGTGTACTCAGCCCCAGCATTTT. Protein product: CASSEEGRGCTQPQHF.

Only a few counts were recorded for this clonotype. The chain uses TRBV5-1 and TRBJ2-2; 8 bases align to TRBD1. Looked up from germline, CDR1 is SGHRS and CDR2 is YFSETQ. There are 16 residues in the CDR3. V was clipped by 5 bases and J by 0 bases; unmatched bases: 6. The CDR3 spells CASRRQGSTNTGELFF. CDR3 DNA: TGCGCCAGCAGAAGACAGGGGTCGACGAACACCGGGGAGCTGTTTTTT.

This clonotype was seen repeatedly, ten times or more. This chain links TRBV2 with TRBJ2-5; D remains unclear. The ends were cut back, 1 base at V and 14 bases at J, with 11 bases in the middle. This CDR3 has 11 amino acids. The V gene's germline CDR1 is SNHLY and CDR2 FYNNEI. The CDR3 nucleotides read TGTGCCAGCAGTGAAGTGTTGAACGAATACTTC. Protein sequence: CASSEVLNEYF.